These 9 T cell receptor beta chains share one sample of origin, sequenced in a study of blood T cell repertoires in COVID-19. Data came from immunoSEQ multiplex PCR; TCRdb stores just in-frame clones and leaves some out. Of roughly 54,000 clones detected, more than 75% appear once; the ten largest clones hold approximately 6%. The sample consisted of peripheral blood. These receptors came from a woman in her fifties or sixties with COVID-19, enrolled during active disease.

The chain couples TRBV29-1 to TRBJ1-2, with a tentative D call TRBD1 (6 bases). CDR1 SQVTM and CDR2 ANQGSEA come from the germline V gene. The CDR3 contains 13 residues. V lost 6 bases to trimming and J lost 6 bases, with 17 bases between them. The CDR3 coding sequence is TGCAGCGTCCCGGCGGGAGGGGGTAATGGCTACACCTTC. The encoded protein is CSVPAGGGNGYTF. The full variable domain, in which reference TRBV29-1 and TRBJ1-2 provide the parts outside the CDR3, is SAVISQKPSRDICQRGTSLTIQCQVDSQVTMMFWYRQQPGQSLTLIATANQGSEATYESGFVIDKFPISRPNLTFSTLTVSNMSPEDSSIYLCSVPAGGGNGYTFGSGTRLTVV.

The chain is built from TRBV19 and TRBJ2-6, with 7 bases matching TRBD1. Germline assignment: CDR1 LNHDA and CDR2 SQIVND (reference sequence). The CDR3 has 19 residues. The V gene end was trimmed by 3 bases and the J gene end by 0 bases; junction bases not matched to a gene: 11. The CDR3 here is CASSIMGQSIFSGANVLTF. The CDR3 DNA reads as TGTGCCAGTAGTATTATGGGACAGAGTATATTCTCTGGGGCCAACGTCCTGACTTTC.

The chain uses TRBV12-5 and TRBJ2-5, with D perhaps matching TRBD2 (5 bases). CDR1 LGHNT and CDR2 FRNRAP come from the germline V gene. The V end was cut by 6 bases, the J end by 5 bases, with 19 bases between. The CDR3 is 15 residues long. In DNA form, the CDR3 reads TGTGCTAGTGGCCGCCCCCTAGAGGGAATTGAGACCCAGTACTTC. This translates into CASGRPLEGIETQYF.

The rearrangement links TRBV19 to TRBJ2-1; 12 nucleotides align to TRBD1. This CDR3 contains 16 residues. CDR1 and CDR2 from the germline V gene are LNHDA and SQIVND (reference sequence). V lost 3 bases and J lost 7; bases outside the gene matches: 7. The chain's CDR3 is CASSITGTGGQNEQFF. The CDR3 bases are TGTGCCAGTAGTATTACCGGGACAGGGGGCCAAAATGAGCAGTTCTTC. Full variable domain (rest looked up from reference TRBV19 and TRBJ2-1): DGGITQSPKYLFRKEGQNVTLSCEQNLNHDAMYWYRQDPGQGLRLIYYSQIVNDFQKGDIAEGYSVSREKKESFPLTVTSAQKNPTAFYLCASSITGTGGQNEQFFGPGTRLTVL.

The V gene is TRBV12-3 or TRBV12-4, the J gene TRBJ1-2; D gene uncertain. There are 12 residues in the CDR3. Deletions cut 3 bases from V and 4 bases from J, with 6 bases between. CDR3: CASSLGSYGYTF. CDR3 coding DNA: TGTGCCAGCAGTTTGGGCAGCTATGGCTACACCTTC.

The chain employs TRBV9 and TRBJ2-3; 11 positions agree with TRBD1. This CDR3 has 16 residues. With V trimmed by 3 bases and J by 3 bases, 6 bases remained unmatched. Looked up from germline, CDR1 is SGDLS and CDR2 is YYNGEE. This chain's CDR3 is CASSGTGGVRTDTQYF. The CDR3 DNA reads TGTGCCAGCAGCGGGACAGGGGGCGTAAGGACAGATACGCAGTATTTT.

A single count supports this clone. The V gene is TRBV5-6, the J gene TRBJ1-3; maybe TRBD1 (5 bases). V gave up 0 bases and J gave up 0 bases, with 7 bases separating them. Germline CDR1 reads SGHDT; CDR2 reads YYEEEE. This CDR3 contains 15 residues. The CDR3, as DNA: TGTGCCAGCAGCTTGGTTCAGGGCTCTGGAAACACCATATATTTT. Protein: CASSLVQGSGNTIYF.

V and J are TRBV9 and TRBJ2-1; 8 bases agree with TRBD2. CDR3 length: 18 amino acids. V gave up 0 bases and J gave up 5 bases; unmatched junction bases: 13. CDR1 is SGDLS and CDR2 is YYNGEE in the germline V gene. The CDR3 DNA sequence: TGTGCCAGCAGCGTAGGTCCGGGGAGCGGGAGAGCGAACAATGAGCAGTTCTTC. Encoded protein: CASSVGPGSGRANNEQFF.

The rearrangement uses TRBV14 and TRBJ2-2; 9 positions match TRBD2. With V trimmed by 3 bases and J by 5 bases, 4 bases remained unmatched. CDR3 length equals 15 residues. In germline, CDR1 is SGHDN, CDR2 FVKESK. CDR3 sequence: CASSQIAGVTGELFF. In DNA form, the CDR3 reads TGTGCCAGCAGCCAGATAGCGGGAGTGACCGGGGAGCTGTTTTTT.